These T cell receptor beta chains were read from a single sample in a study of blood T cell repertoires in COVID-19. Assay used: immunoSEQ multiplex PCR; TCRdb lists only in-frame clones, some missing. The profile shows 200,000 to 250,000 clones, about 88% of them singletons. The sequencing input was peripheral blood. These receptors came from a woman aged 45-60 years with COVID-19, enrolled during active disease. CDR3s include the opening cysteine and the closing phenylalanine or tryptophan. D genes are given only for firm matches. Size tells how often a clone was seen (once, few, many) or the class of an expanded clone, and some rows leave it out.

CDR3aa: CASTRLAGASTGELFF
CDR3nt: TGCGCCAGCACGAGGCTAGCGGGGGCAAGCACCGGGGAGCTGTTTTTT
d_gene: TRBD2
v_gene: TRBV5-1
j_gene: TRBJ2-2
abundance: .

CDR3aa: CAWSVAGPGSPEAFF
CDR3nt: TGTGCCTGGAGTGTAGCGGGCCCGGGGAGCCCTGAAGCTTTCTTT
d_gene: .
v_gene: TRBV30
j_gene: TRBJ1-1
abundance: once

CDR3aa: CASSVSGSNQPQHF
CDR3nt: TGTGCCAGCAGTGTCTCGGGTAGCAATCAGCCCCAGCATTTT
d_gene: .
v_gene: TRBV2
j_gene: TRBJ1-5
abundance: .

CDR3aa: CASSLETVTDTQYF
CDR3nt: TGTGCCAGCAGCTTAGAGACTGTTACAGATACGCAGTATTTT
d_gene: .
v_gene: TRBV7-6
j_gene: TRBJ2-3
abundance: .

CDR3aa: CASSPDSLSLDGQYF
CDR3nt: TGCGCCAGCAGCCCGGACAGCCTATCGCTTGACGGGCAGTACTTC
d_gene: .
v_gene: TRBV4-1
j_gene: TRBJ2-7
abundance: .

CDR3aa: CASSLFSGFYEQYF
CDR3nt: TGTGCCAGCAGTTTATTCTCCGGGTTCTACGAGCAGTACTTC
d_gene: .
v_gene: TRBV28
j_gene: TRBJ2-7
abundance: .

CDR3aa: CAWGMGGPNSGANVLTF
CDR3nt: TGTGCCTGGGGGATGGGGGGGCCCAACTCTGGGGCCAACGTCCTGACTTTC
d_gene: .
v_gene: TRBV30
j_gene: TRBJ2-6
abundance: .

CDR3aa: CASRAGVRTGELFF
CDR3nt: TGTGCCAGCAGGGCAGGGGTTCGCACCGGGGAGCTGTTTTTT
d_gene: .
v_gene: TRBV27
j_gene: TRBJ2-2
abundance: once

CDR3aa: CASSFSGGNTDTQYF
CDR3nt: TGTGCCAGCAGCTTTAGCGGGGGAAACACAGATACGCAGTATTTT
d_gene: TRBD2
v_gene: TRBV11-2
j_gene: TRBJ2-3
abundance: .

CDR3aa: CASRRGRATDTQYF
CDR3nt: TGTGCCAGCAGGCGGGGCCGGGCCACAGATACGCAGTATTTT
d_gene: .
v_gene: TRBV2
j_gene: TRBJ2-3
abundance: .

CDR3aa: CASSLISTESSYNSPLHF
CDR3nt: TGTGCCAGTAGCTTGATAAGTACAGAGAGCTCCTATAATTCACCCCTCCACTTT
d_gene: .
v_gene: TRBV19
j_gene: TRBJ1-6
abundance: .

CDR3aa: CASSGRGPGGNTIYF
CDR3nt: TGTGCCAGCAGCGGCAGGGGGCCGGGAGGAAACACCATATATTTT
d_gene: TRBD1
v_gene: TRBV9
j_gene: TRBJ1-3
abundance: .

CDR3aa: CASSLSGGHGYTF
CDR3nt: TGTGCCAGCAGTTTATCGGGGGGGCATGGCTACACCTTC
d_gene: .
v_gene: TRBV27
j_gene: TRBJ1-2
abundance: .

CDR3aa: CASSELLGQGNTGELFF
CDR3nt: TGTGCCAGCAGTGAATTATTAGGACAGGGGAATACCGGGGAGCTGTTTTTT
d_gene: TRBD1
v_gene: TRBV25-1
j_gene: TRBJ2-2
abundance: .

CDR3aa: CASRRGQGDSGANVLTF
CDR3nt: TGTGCCAGTAGGAGGGGACAGGGGGACTCTGGGGCCAACGTCCTGACTTTC
d_gene: TRBD1
v_gene: TRBV19
j_gene: TRBJ2-6
abundance: .

CDR3aa: CASSLGGQGFGEQFF
CDR3nt: TGTGCCAGCAGTTTAGGGGGACAGGGGTTTGGTGAGCAGTTCTTC
d_gene: TRBD1
v_gene: TRBV28
j_gene: TRBJ2-1
abundance: .

CDR3aa: CASTDTGELFF
CDR3nt: TGTGCCAGCACGGACACCGGGGAGCTGTTTTTT
d_gene: .
v_gene: TRBV7-6
j_gene: TRBJ2-2
abundance: .

CDR3aa: CASSLSVAYGNTIYF
CDR3nt: TGTGCCAGCAGCTTATCAGTGGCTTATGGAAACACCATATATTTT
d_gene: .
v_gene: TRBV7-9
j_gene: TRBJ1-3
abundance: .